This paragraph reports one T cell receptor (beta chain). The antigen is unknown. The data stem from a study of CD8 T cells in ankylosing spondylitis. The study's findings and limits: Within peripheral blood, clones linked to disease were CD8+ and relatively rare.

The V gene end was trimmed by 5 bases and the J gene end by 6 bases; junction bases not matched to a gene: 3. CDR3 length: 12 amino acids. A single record per CDR3 protein comes from TCRdb applying MiXCR to the 5' RACE reads. The sample carries hundreds of thousands of distinct CDR3 sequences, roughly 32% recorded once. What was sequenced was blood, either unsorted or a sorted T cell fraction (not recorded which). The sequence was obtained from a male donor with ankylosing spondylitis or in good health (not recorded which). This chain connects TRBV12-3 or TRBV12-4 to TRBJ1-2; 7 nucleotides line up with TRBD1. The CDR3, as DNA: TGTGCCAGCAGTGCTGGACAGGATGGCTACACCTTC. This sequence encodes CASSAGQDGYTF.